Following are 18 T cell receptor beta chains from one sample sequenced in a study of early T cells in non-severe SARS-CoV-2 infection. TCRdb analysed the 5' RACE reads with MiXCR anew, one entry per CDR3 protein. This sample has around 40,000 distinct CDR3 sequences, with approximately 6.6% found just once. The sample was whole blood, taken at baseline. Receptors originate from an adult who was a healthcare worker with PCR-confirmed SARS-CoV-2 infection or an uninfected control (not recorded which).

This clonotype showed up just a few times. The chain joins TRBV19 to TRBJ2-7; D unclear. This CDR3 has 14 residues. Trimming left V 3 bases short and J 2 bases short, with 11 bases between. Germline V gene data show CDR1 as LNHDA and CDR2 as SQIVND (reference sequence). The chain's CDR3 is CASSMNVYPYEQYF. The CDR3 DNA reads as TGTGCCAGTAGTATGAACGTATACCCCTACGAGCAGTACTTC.

This clonotype was observed many times. The chain employs TRBV27 and TRBJ2-3; a weak D match, TRBD1 (6 bases). The length of the CDR3 is 15 residues. The germline V and J ends were trimmed by 8 bases and 2 bases, with 17 bases remaining between them. CDR1 is MNHEY, CDR2 SMNVEV, per germline (reference sequence). In nucleotides, the CDR3 is TGTGCCAGCCGGGCTCAGGGGTCCCTCACAGATACGCAGTATTTT. It translates to CASRAQGSLTDTQYF.

In this sample, this clonotype turned up a few times. The V gene is TRBV20-1, the J gene TRBJ2-1; no clear D gene. CDR3 size: 13 residues. CDR1 DFQATT and CDR2 SNEGSKA come from the germline V gene (reference sequence). V was cut by 2 bases and J by 4 bases, with 9 bases left in between. This chain's CDR3 is CSARPDWYNEQFF. CDR3 coding DNA: TGCAGTGCTAGACCAGACTGGTACAATGAGCAGTTCTTC.

A few counts support this clonotype. This chain connects TRBV2 to TRBJ2-1; D unclear. V dropped 2 bases and J dropped 0 bases, with 11 bases sitting between them. Germline-derived CDR1 and CDR2 are SNHLY and FYNNEI. The CDR3 extends over 16 amino acids. The CDR3 DNA is TGTGCCAGCAGTGAACTTGGGCGGAGCTCCTACAATGAGCAGTTCTTC. Protein: CASSELGRSSYNEQFF. Based on the CDR3 plus reference TRBV2 and TRBJ2-1, the full variable domain is EPEVTQTPSHQVTQMGQEVILRCVPISNHLYFYWYRQILGQKVEFLVSFYNNEISEKSEIFDDQFSVERPDGSNFTLKIRSTKLEDSAMYFCASSELGRSSYNEQFFGPGTRLTVL.

This clonotype occurred a few times. The genes are TRBV6-2 or TRBV6-3 and TRBJ2-1; TRBD1 is a possible D gene (6 bases). Trimming stripped 3 bases from V and 6 bases from J, with 12 bases between. The length of the CDR3 is 14 residues. Germline V gene lookup returns CDR1 MNHEY and CDR2 SVGEGT. The CDR3 is CASSYRGWGNEQFF. Written as DNA, the CDR3 is TGTGCCAGCAGTTATAGGGGGTGGGGCAATGAGCAGTTCTTC.

This clonotype was found many times. This rearrangement joins TRBV29-1 to TRBJ2-7; TRBD1 might be the D (7 bases). The V end was cut by 4 bases, the J end by 5 bases, with 15 bases between. This CDR3 is 13 amino acids long. Germline CDR1 SQVTM, CDR2 ANQGSEA. CDR3 coding DNA: TGCAGCGTTGCTCCCAGGGGGGAAAACGAGCAGTACTTC. Encoded protein: CSVAPRGENEQYF.

This clonotype was recorded many times. V is TRBV29-1 and J is TRBJ1-1; D is unresolved. The CDR3 runs to 11 residues. Trimming shortened V by 2 bases and J by 1 base, and 2 bases separated the two germline ends. Germline loops: CDR1 SQVTM, CDR2 ANQGSEA. The CDR3 DNA reads as TGCAGCGTTGAACGGAACACTGAAGCTTTCTTT. Encoded protein: CSVERNTEAFF.

The chain is built from TRBV12-3 or TRBV12-4 and TRBJ2-7; 9 bases map to TRBD2. The CDR3 has 15 amino acids. Unmatched junction bases numbered 6, after V lost 4 bases and J lost 2 bases. The CDR3 loop reads CASSSLAGPTYEQYF. For the CDR3, the DNA is TGTGCCAGCAGTTCCCTAGCGGGACCTACCTACGAGCAGTACTTC.

This clonotype was seen a few times. V and J are TRBV2 and TRBJ1-4; D is unresolved. Germline CDR1 and CDR2: SNHLY and FYNNEI. The CDR3 contains 14 residues. Between the trimmed V and J ends, which lost 3 bases and 4 bases, there was a span of 9 bases. CDR3 protein: CASSDWANNEKLFF. In DNA, the CDR3 is TGTGCCAGCAGTGATTGGGCCAATAATGAAAAACTGTTTTTT.

This clonotype occurred a few times. The CDR3 nucleotides read TGTGCCAGCAGCCCCTCCCTGGGGGGCTACACCTTC. Amino acid sequence: CASSPSLGGYTF. This rearrangement joins TRBV4-2 to TRBJ1-2; no clear D. Germline V gene lookup returns CDR1 LGHNA and CDR2 YNFKEQ. The CDR3 is made up of 12 amino acids. Trimming removed 4 bases at V and 8 bases at J, with 11 bases between.

As regards this clonotype: This may arise from a read error, as a much more abundant clone is one base away. CDR3 sequence reads: CASSLARGAGSAGQYF. The CDR3 DNA is TGTGCCAGCAGCTTAGCCCGGGGGGCAGGCTCTGCCGGGCAGTACTTC. The V and J genes are TRBV11-1 and TRBJ2-7, with TRBD2 as a possible D gene (7 bases). The CDR3 loop spans 16 amino acids. Trimming cost V 0 bases and J 9 bases, with 21 bases left between them. Germline CDR1 SGHAT, CDR2 FQDESV (reference sequence).

The CDR3 DNA reads as TGTGCCAGCAGTCAGGGCCCCTCCATTAATTCACCCCTCCACTTT. It encodes CASSQGPSINSPLHF. The chain recombines TRBV6-5 with TRBJ1-6, with D tentatively TRBD1 (5 bases). The CDR3 totals 15 residues. Germline CDR1 reads MNHEY; CDR2 reads SVGAGI. The germline V and J ends were trimmed by 5 bases and 6 bases, with 14 bases remaining between them.

This rearrangement joins TRBV7-2 to TRBJ2-7; tentative D call: TRBD2 (6 bases). The CDR3 contains 14 residues. The germline V and J ends were trimmed by 6 bases and 2 bases, with 14 bases remaining between them. Germline V gene sequence: CDR1 SGHTA, CDR2 FQGNSA. The CDR3 here is CASSSRGGTYEQYF. The CDR3 DNA follows: TGTGCCAGCAGTTCGCGGGGAGGAACCTACGAGCAGTACTTC.

The chain has TRBV9 and TRBJ2-5, with D possibly being TRBD2 (6 bases). Germline assignment: CDR1 SGDLS and CDR2 YYNGEE. CDR3 length equals 14 residues. V was shortened by 0 bases and J by 3 bases, with 9 bases between the two germline ends. The CDR3, as DNA: TGTGCCAGCAGCGTAGGGTTAGCGGAAGAGACCCAGTACTTC. Protein: CASSVGLAEETQYF. The entire variable domain, with the rest obtained from reference TRBV9 and TRBJ2-5, is as follows: DSGVTQTPKHLITATGQRVTLRCSPRSGDLSVYWYQQSLDQGLQFLIQYYNGEERAKGNILERFSAQQFPDLHSELNLSSLELGDSALYFCASSVGLAEETQYFGPGTRLLVL.

The chain couples TRBV6-6 to TRBJ2-3, with D tentatively TRBD1 (5 bases). The CDR3 runs to 15 residues. V was cut by 0 bases and J by 4 bases, with 11 bases left in between. Germline V gene lookup returns CDR1 MNHNY and CDR2 SVGAGI (reference sequence). Written as DNA, the CDR3 is TGTGCCAGCAGTTACTCGGTAGGGGTTGCAGATACGCAGTATTTT. It is translated as CASSYSVGVADTQYF.

This clonotype was picked up many times. The chain joins TRBV11-1 to TRBJ1-6; D unresolved. Trimming left V 3 bases short and J 4 bases short, with 4 bases between. The CDR3 covers 13 residues. CDR1 and CDR2 (germline): SGHAT, FQDESV (reference sequence). The CDR3 loop reads CASSLGYNSPLHF. In nucleotides, the CDR3 is TGTGCCAGCAGCTTGGGGTATAATTCACCCCTCCACTTT. Based on the CDR3 plus reference TRBV11-1 and TRBJ1-6, the full variable domain is EAEVAQSPRYKITEKSQAVAFWCDPISGHATLYWYRQILGQGPELLVQFQDESVVDDSQLPKDRFSAERLKGVDSTLKIQPAELGDSAMYLCASSLGYNSPLHFGNGTRLTVT.

This clonotype was seen more than once but under ten times. The V call is TRBV9, the J call TRBJ2-1; no reliable D call. The CDR3 totals 13 residues. Germline CDR1 and CDR2: SGDLS and YYNGEE. V was pared by 2 bases and J by 3 bases, with 6 bases between. CDR3 DNA sequence: TGTGCCAGCAGCGTCGTGGACTACAATGAGCAGTTCTTC. It yields the protein CASSVVDYNEQFF. The whole variable domain, filled in from reference TRBV9 and TRBJ2-1, reads DSGVTQTPKHLITATGQRVTLRCSPRSGDLSVYWYQQSLDQGLQFLIQYYNGEERAKGNILERFSAQQFPDLHSELNLSSLELGDSALYFCASSVVDYNEQFFGPGTRLTVL.

V gene TRBV20-1 combines with J gene TRBJ1-2; perhaps TRBD1 as D (5 bases). CDR1 is DFQATT and CDR2 is SNEGSKA in the germline V gene (reference sequence). This CDR3 contains 13 residues. CDR3 DNA: TGCAGGGGGCAGTCTTTAAGAAACTATGGCTACACCTTC. It codes for CRGQSLRNYGYTF.